These 22 T cell receptor beta chains came from one sample sequenced in a study of blood T cells in healthy people across ages. Primers used in a second PCR of about 6 to 12 cycles were a sample-barcoded 5' primer and a J-beta primer mix. TCRdb re-analysed the 5' RACE reads in MiXCR, keeping a single row per CDR3 protein. This sample yields roughly 800,000 distinct CDR3 sequences, of which about 36% are seen a single time; about an eighth belongs to the top ten. The sample taken for sequencing was blood. These receptors came from a man younger than 30 in good health.

The chain recombines TRBV5-1 with TRBJ2-3, with D unresolved. The germline CDR1 and CDR2 sequences are SGHRS and YFSETQ. CDR3 length: 14 residues. Trimming took 3 bases from V and 5 from J, leaving 13 bases between them. The CDR3 sequence is CASSSAAQQDTQYF. The CDR3 region has the DNA TGCGCCAGCAGCTCTGCCGCCCAGCAAGATACGCAGTATTTT.

This clonotype has only one observation. This chain uses TRBV4-2 with TRBJ2-5; 8 bases agree with TRBD1. Judging by the DNA end, TRBJ2-7 fits better; the J call may be wrong. This CDR3 has 15 residues. Germline V gene sequence: CDR1 LGHNA, CDR2 YNFKEQ. The chain's CDR3 is CASSQDDRGSYEQYF. The DNA of the CDR3 is TGTGCCAGCAGCCAAGATGACAGGGGTTCTTACGAGCAGTACTTC.

This clonotype was seen only a few times. This chain connects TRBV3-1 to TRBJ1-2, with TRBD1 as a possible D gene (6 bases). This CDR3 spans 15 amino acids. Germline V CDR1 and CDR2: LGHDT, YNNKEL (reference sequence). With 3 bases removed from V and 0 bases from J, the gap between germline ends came to 11 bases. CDR3 nucleotides: TGTGCCAGCAGCCAGCACAGGGAGGCTAACTATGGCTACACCTTC. It encodes CASSQHREANYGYTF. Drawing the rest from reference TRBV3-1 and TRBJ1-2, the complete variable domain is DTAVSQTPKYLVTQMGNDKSIKCEQNLGHDTMYWYKQDSKKFLKIMFSYNNKELIINETVPNRFSPKSPDKAHLNLHINSLELGDSAVYFCASSQHREANYGYTFGSGTRLTVV.

The genes are TRBV19 and TRBJ2-3, with 8 nucleotides matching TRBD1. CDR1 LNHDA and CDR2 SQIVND come from the germline V gene (reference sequence). There are 14 residues in the CDR3. V lost 3 bases, J lost 5 bases, and 4 bases stayed unmatched. The CDR3 DNA sequence: TGTGCCAGTAGTATCGGAACAGGGGGAGATACGCAGTATTTT. Amino acid sequence: CASSIGTGGDTQYF.

The rearrangement links TRBV14 to TRBJ1-2; maybe TRBD1 (5 bases). From germline, CDR1 is SGHDN and CDR2 FVKESK. Deletions cut 0 bases from V and 6 bases from J, with 11 bases between. This CDR3 is built from 14 residues. The DNA for the CDR3 is TGTGCCAGCAGCCAAGAACTGAGGGGCGATGGCTACACCTTC. Translated: CASSQELRGDGYTF.

As concerns this clonotype: This may arise from a read error, as a much more abundant clone is one base away. The conserved closing phenylalanine or tryptophan is absent in this CDR3, likely reflecting a read error. The CDR3: CSVGSGQGKYNEQFL. For the CDR3, the DNA is TGCAGCGTTGGCTCCGGACAGGGGAAGTACAATGAGCAGTTCTTA. This chain connects TRBV29-1 to TRBJ2-1, with TRBD1 matching over 9 bases. The CDR3 is 15 amino acids. V lost 4 bases and J lost 4; bases outside the gene matches: 8. CDR1 is SQVTM, CDR2 ANQGSEA, per germline.

On this clonotype itself: One end of the junction varies from germline; a read error may be responsible. The chain's CDR3 is CANSLDLGHNEQFF. CDR3 DNA sequence: TGTGCCAACAGCTTAGATCTCGGCCACAATGAGCAGTTCTTC. The chain is built from TRBV7-9 and TRBJ2-1; no firm D call. Germline CDR1 reads SEHNR; CDR2 reads FQNEAQ (reference sequence). The CDR3 length is 14 residues.

This chain uses TRBV7-8 with TRBJ2-3; TRBD2 is a possible D gene (6 bases). This CDR3 comprises 16 residues. Germline CDR1 SGHVS, CDR2 FQNEAQ. V lost 1 base and J lost 4, with 15 bases in between. DNA for the CDR3: TGTGCCAGCAGCTTAGTTTCGCGACTAGGGTCAGATACGCAGTATTTT. Protein: CASSLVSRLGSDTQYF.

The chain employs TRBV20-1 and TRBJ1-1; D possibly corresponds to TRBD1 (6 bases). Germline V gene lookup returns CDR1 DFQATT and CDR2 SNEGSKA (reference sequence). V was cut by 4 bases and J by 0 bases, with 12 bases left in between. This CDR3 has 14 residues. The DNA for the CDR3 is TGCAGTGCTATCAAGGGACACCTGAACACTGAAGCTTTCTTT. Its protein is CSAIKGHLNTEAFF.

Here the CDR3 reads CASSTGPATNEKLFF. Here the CDR3 DNA reads TGTGCCAGCAGCACCGGGCCTGCAACTAATGAAAAACTGTTTTTT. The chain has TRBV6-2 or TRBV6-3 and TRBJ1-4; no reliable D call. The CDR3 is 15 residues long. Germline values: CDR1 MNHEY, CDR2 SVGEGT. Trimming pared 6 bases from V and 0 bases from J, leaving 11 bases between.

The genes are TRBV12-3 or TRBV12-4 and TRBJ1-2; 12 positions agree with TRBD1. Trimming at V came to 6 bases and at J to 6 bases, leaving 11 bases not matched to a gene. The CDR3 sequence is 16 residues long. CDR3 region: CASSLLPGQGANGYTF. The CDR3 DNA reads TGTGCCAGCAGCCTCCTGCCGGGACAGGGGGCAAATGGCTACACCTTC.

This clonotype was seen more than once but under ten times. The chain recombines TRBV20-1 with TRBJ1-1, with TRBD1 identical over 9 bases. Per germline, CDR1 DFQATT and CDR2 SNEGSKA (reference sequence). With V trimmed by 6 bases and J by 6 bases, 8 bases remained unmatched. The CDR3 contains 13 residues. The CDR3 nucleotides read TGCAGTGCCCCGACAGGGGGATACGCTGAAGCTTTCTTT. It encodes CSAPTGGYAEAFF.

This sequence joins TRBV20-1 and TRBJ2-3; possibly TRBD2 for D (5 bases). CDR3 length: 15 residues. Between the trimmed V and J ends, which lost 2 bases and 2 bases, there was a span of 14 bases. CDR1 is DFQATT, CDR2 SNEGSKA, per germline (reference sequence). The CDR3 DNA reads TGCAGTGCTAGAACGGACGCGGGTGACACAGATACGCAGTATTTT. It specifies CSARTDAGDTDTQYF.

V is TRBV2 and J is TRBJ2-1; 12 positions match TRBD1. Germline V gives CDR1 SNHLY, CDR2 FYNNEI. The CDR3 is 14 residues long. V lost 5 bases and J lost 6; bases outside the gene matches: 2. CDR3 protein: CASSWDRGLNEQFF. The CDR3, as DNA: TGTGCCAGCAGTTGGGACAGGGGGCTCAATGAGCAGTTCTTC.

This clonotype was counted a single time. V gene TRBV20-1 combines with J gene TRBJ2-5; TRBD2 matches at 10 bases. The J call may be incorrect, as the DNA end agrees better with TRBJ2-1. CDR1 and CDR2 from the germline V gene are DFQATT and SNEGSKA (reference sequence). The CDR3 is 13 amino acids. CDR3: CSALLAGGGAQFF. The CDR3 region has the DNA TGCAGTGCCTTATTAGCGGGGGGCGGTGCCCAGTTCTTC.

The chain couples TRBV5-5 to TRBJ2-5; D is undetermined. The CDR3 contains 15 residues. Trimming removed 4 bases from V and 0 bases from J, with 13 bases in between. Germline CDR1 and CDR2: SGHKS and YYEKEE (reference sequence). In DNA, the CDR3 is TGTGCCAGCAGCCGTTCCACCACGTACCAAGAGACCCAGTACTTC. As protein: CASSRSTTYQETQYF.

At least ten counts were recorded for this clonotype. The chain has TRBV5-1 and TRBJ2-1; 8 bases are a match to TRBD2. Germline CDR1 reads SGHRS; CDR2 reads YFSETQ. The CDR3 consists of 16 residues. J lost 7 bases, V lost 1 base, and 10 bases had no gene match. In nucleotides, the CDR3 is TGCGCCAGCAGCTTGAGCGTTAGCGGGGCGTTGAATGAGCAGTTCTTC. Translated, it gives CASSLSVSGALNEQFF.

This chain joins TRBV10-1 and TRBJ2-5, with D maybe TRBD2 (7 bases). Between the trimmed V and J ends, which lost 2 bases and 11 bases, there was a span of 21 bases. CDR1 is WNHNN, CDR2 SYGVQD, per germline (reference sequence). The CDR3 totals 15 residues. The CDR3 here is CASSEIMGGLNEQYF. CDR3 DNA: TGCGCCAGCAGTGAGATTATGGGGGGGCTAAATGAGCAGTACTTC.

This sequence joins TRBV12-3 or TRBV12-4 and TRBJ1-2; TRBD1 might be the D (5 bases). The V end was cut by 1 base, the J end by 7 bases, with 22 bases between. This CDR3 contains 17 residues. CDR3 region: CASSLVSRDPRVGGYTF. The CDR3 region has the DNA TGTGCCAGCAGTTTAGTCTCCCGGGACCCCCGGGTTGGTGGCTACACCTTC.

In its sample, this clonotype was seen many times. The CDR3: CASSVTGGAGGYTF. Here the CDR3 DNA reads TGTGCCAGCAGCGTTACTGGGGGCGCGGGAGGCTACACCTTC. The chain combines TRBV9 with TRBJ1-2, with D maybe TRBD1 (6 bases). Looked up from germline, CDR1 is SGDLS and CDR2 is YYNGEE. The CDR3 length is 14 residues. The germline V and J ends were trimmed by 2 bases and 8 bases, with 16 bases remaining between them.

Turning to this clonotype: This may arise from a read error, as a much more abundant clone is one base away. The chain links TRBV20-1 to TRBJ2-1, with TRBD1 matching over 7 bases. The CDR3 is 13 residues long. The junction had 14 bases not matched to a gene; V was cut back by 8 bases and J by 10 bases. The germline V gene has CDR1 DFQATT and CDR2 SNEGSKA (reference sequence). The CDR3 loop reads CSQSQTGFYEQFF. The CDR3 coding sequence is TGCAGTCAGAGTCAGACAGGGTTCTACGAGCAGTTCTTC.

The rearrangement links TRBV5-1 to TRBJ1-6; no clear D gene. Between the trimmed V and J ends, which lost 0 bases and 7 bases, there was a span of 11 bases. Germline assignment: CDR1 SGHRS and CDR2 YFSETQ. This CDR3 has 15 amino acids. The CDR3: CASSLDEGLNSPLHF. The CDR3, as DNA: TGCGCCAGCAGCTTGGACGAGGGCCTAAATTCACCCCTCCACTTT. The variable domain in full, completed from reference TRBV5-1 and TRBJ1-6, reads KAGVTQTPRYLIKTRGQQVTLSCSPISGHRSVSWYQQTPGQGLQFLFEYFSETQRNKGNFPGRFSGRQFSNSRSEMNVSTLELGDSALYLCASSLDEGLNSPLHFGNGTRLTVT.